This TCR beta chain was found in a study of OX40 agonist ivuxolimab in advanced cancers. To note about this clone: No antigen is known for it.

Study-wide results and limits: Relative to CD4+, CD8+ T cells held more expanded clones on average. Normalized T-cell clonal expansion was also low in some nonresponders. CD4+ and CD8+ blood T cells expanded clonally by week 6 at 0.1 to 3.0 mg/kg.

The table came from immunoSEQ multiplex PCR; TCRdb's copy has only in-frame clones and leaves some out. The table records 70,000 or so clones, 85% of them present only once. Trimming removed 5 bases at V and 7 bases at J, with 12 bases between. Germline V gene sequence: CDR1 SNHLY, CDR2 FYNNEI. CDR3 length: 14 residues. The rearrangement joins TRBV2 to TRBJ1-6; D unclear. The sample here was CD4+ or CD8+ T cells sorted from blood, taken in a trial of the OX40 agonist ivuxolimab. This receptor was identified in an adult with an advanced solid tumor such as melanoma, head and neck, liver or kidney cancer. CDR3 bases: TGTGCCAGCAGTCGGGATCTTCAAAATTCACCCCTCCACTTT. Protein sequence: CASSRDLQNSPLHF.